This is a list of T cell receptor beta chains from one sample in a study of cytomegalovirus exposure and HLA in healthy donors. Using immunoSEQ multiplex PCR, the repertoire was profiled, and TCRdb retains in-frame clones only, with some absent. The table lists about 350,000 clones, roughly nine tenths of them singletons. The sample was PBMCs. The origin of the receptors is a woman aged 30 to 39 in good health and CMV-seropositive. The CDR3 runs from the conserved cysteine through the conserved F or W. Fields, in order: V gene, clone size, D gene, J gene, CDR3 DNA, CDR3 protein. D genes are given only for firm matches. The size field is filled for only some rows; it gives once, few, many or a size class.

TRBV27	.	.	TRBJ1-5	TGTGCCAGCAGTTTCGTAGGGGTTGACCAGCCCCAGCATTTT	CASSFVGVDQPQHF
TRBV15	.	TRBD1	TRBJ1-3	TGTGCCACCAGCAGAGAGCACAGGGGAAATGGAAACACCATATATTTT	CATSREHRGNGNTIYF
TRBV12-5	.	.	TRBJ1-6	TGTGCTAGTGGTTTGGGGGATAATTCACCCCTCCACTTT	CASGLGDNSPLHF
TRBV4-1	.	.	TRBJ2-3	TGCGCCAGCAGCCAAGGAGGACTCACAGATACGCAGTATTTT	CASSQGGLTDTQYF
TRBV5-1	.	TRBD2	TRBJ2-1	TGCGCCAGCAGTAATCTAGCGGGAGGGGTCAATGAGCAGTTCTTC	CASSNLAGGVNEQFF
TRBV7-6	.	.	TRBJ1-1	TGTGCCAGCAGCTTAGATGGAGGTTCGGACACTGAAGCTTTCTTT	CASSLDGGSDTEAFF
TRBV7-9	.	.	TRBJ2-5	TGTGCCAGCAGCTTTGGCTCCCACTACCGGGAGACGGAGGAGACCCAGTACTTC	CASSFGSHYRETEETQYF
TRBV5-1	.	.	TRBJ2-5	TGCGCCAGCAGCTTAAGGGAGACCCAGTACTTC	CASSLRETQYF
TRBV7-9	.	TRBD1	TRBJ2-5	TGTGCCAGCAGCTCCGGGACAGAAGAGACCCAGTACTTC	CASSSGTEETQYF
TRBV5-1	.	TRBD2	TRBJ2-5	TGCGCCAGCAGCCGGACTAGCGGGGGGGAGGAGACCCAGTACTTC	CASSRTSGGEETQYF
TRBV4-1	.	TRBD2	TRBJ2-3	TGCGCCAGCAGCCAGGAAGGACTAGCGGGGCTGACAGATACGCAGTATTTT	CASSQEGLAGLTDTQYF
TRBV15	.	TRBD1	TRBJ1-3	TGTGCCACCAGCAGAGATTTGGGACAGGGATTCTCTGGAAACACCATATATTTT	CATSRDLGQGFSGNTIYF
TRBV4-1	.	TRBD2	TRBJ2-1	TGCGCCAGCAGCCATCCGGGACTAGAGCAGTTCTTC	CASSHPGLEQFF
TRBV30	.	.	TRBJ2-1	TGTGCCTGGAGTGGAGTACCAGGGGAAGGCTACAATGAGCAGTTCTTC	CAWSGVPGEGYNEQFF
TRBV2	.	TRBD1	TRBJ1-2	TGTGCCAGCCAAGGGACAGGGGATTTATGGGGCTACACCTTC	CASQGTGDLWGYTF
TRBV4-1	.	.	TRBJ2-7	TGCGCCAGCAGCCAAGATATCGCCTGGGAGTTCGCCCACGAGCAGTACTTC	CASSQDIAWEFAHEQYF
TRBV5-4	.	.	TRBJ2-3	TGTGCCAGCAGCGAGGGTATGCAGGCAGATACGCAGTATTTT	CASSEGMQADTQYF
TRBV11-1	.	.	TRBJ2-3	TGTGCCAGCAGCTTGATCGCCGGACTCGAGCAGACAGATACGCAGTATTTT	CASSLIAGLEQTDTQYF
TRBV5-1	.	TRBD1	TRBJ1-5	TGCGCCAGCAGCTTGAGTCCCAGGGGGGGACAGCCCCAGCATTTT	CASSLSPRGGQPQHF
TRBV10-1	.	.	TRBJ2-7	TGCGCCAGCAGTGGTTTGGATGCCATCTTCGCCGAGCAGTACTTC	CASSGLDAIFAEQYF
TRBV29-1	once	.	TRBJ2-7	TGCAGCGTCTGGAGTCAGGCTAGTAGCTACGAGCAGTACTTC	CSVWSQASSYEQYF
TRBV5-1	.	.	TRBJ1-4	TGCGCCAGCAGCCTGACCTTGGGGGTCGGGGCCGTCGAAAAACTGTTTTTT	CASSLTLGVGAVEKLFF
TRBV4-2	few	.	TRBJ2-1	TGTGCCAGCAGCCAAGTACAGACTGGCAATGAGCAGTTCTTC	CASSQVQTGNEQFF
TRBV27	once	TRBD2	TRBJ2-1	TGTGCCAGCAGTTTCCGGCAGGGAGGGAATGAGCAGTTCTTC	CASSFRQGGNEQFF
TRBV9	.	.	TRBJ1-4	TGTGCCAGCAGCGCCCAGGGTGGGTATGAAAAACTGTTTTTT	CASSAQGGYEKLFF
TRBV28	.	.	TRBJ2-2	TGTGCCAGCAGTTACGGGTTGGCCGGGGAGCTGTTTTTT	CASSYGLAGELFF
TRBV5-6	.	.	TRBJ1-5	TGTGCCAGCAGCTCCGTAACAGGGAGTCAGCCCCAGCATTTT	CASSSVTGSQPQHF
TRBV7-8	.	.	TRBJ2-7	TGTGCCAGCAGAAGAGGGGGTGCCTACGAGCAGTACTTC	CASRRGGAYEQYF
TRBV29-1	.	.	TRBJ2-3	TGCAGCCAACGAGACAACACAGATACGCAGTATTTT	CSQRDNTDTQYF
TRBV2	.	.	TRBJ2-5	TGTGCCACCACGGGAGAACAGAGTTTTCCAAAGACCCAGTACTTC	CATTGEQSFPKTQYF
TRBV7-3	.	.	TRBJ1-1	TGTGCCAGCAGCTTAAAGGGGACCCCCGGGGCAACTGAAGCTTTCTTT	CASSLKGTPGATEAFF
TRBV7-9	.	.	TRBJ2-5	TGTGCCAGCAGCAGAGACAGCGCGAAGACCCAGTACTTC	CASSRDSAKTQYF
TRBV11-3	.	.	TRBJ2-3	TGTGCCAGCAGCTTCGACAGAGTCACAGATACGCAGTATTTT	CASSFDRVTDTQYF
TRBV27	.	TRBD2	TRBJ2-4	TGTGCCAGCAGGACGGGGGGAAGAAACATTCAGTACTTC	CASRTGGRNIQYF
TRBV27	.	.	TRBJ2-5	TGTGCCAGCAGCGACCCCGGCCAGGGCGGCGAGACCCAGTACTTC	CASSDPGQGGETQYF
TRBV9	.	TRBD2	TRBJ2-3	TGTGCCAGCAGCCACTCAGCACGCCCCAGCGGGAGGATGGATACGCAGTATTTT	CASSHSARPSGRMDTQYF
TRBV29-1	.	.	TRBJ1-2	TGCAGCGTCCGTGGGGTCGACATGGATAACTATGGCTACACCTTC	CSVRGVDMDNYGYTF
TRBV18	.	.	TRBJ2-7	TGTGCCAGCTCACCGTTTAACGAGCAGTACTTC	CASSPFNEQYF
TRBV7-9	.	.	TRBJ1-1	TGTGCCAGCAGCTTCGAAGTCACCCCTGAAGCTTTCTTT	CASSFEVTPEAFF
TRBV7-9	.	.	TRBJ2-7	TGTGCCAGCAGAGACACAGGGTTCCACGAGCAGTACTTC	CASRDTGFHEQYF
TRBV6-5	.	TRBD1	TRBJ1-1	TGTGCCAGCAGTTACGGGGAAACAGGGGCTGCTGAAGCTTTCTTT	CASSYGETGAAEAFF
TRBV28	.	.	TRBJ1-2	TGTGCCAGCAGGCCAGGGGTGGGGGGCTACACCTTC	CASRPGVGGYTF